This T cell receptor beta chain was captured by sequencing in a study of cytomegalovirus exposure and HLA in healthy donors. 60 Vbeta and 13 Jbeta primers were used in PCR. Sequencing was performed with immunoSEQ multiplex PCR; in TCRdb, only in-frame clones are kept and a portion is missing. The sample contains 90,000 to 110,000 clones, approximately 82% of which appear only once. Sequencing was done on a sample of PBMCs. This clonotype was sampled from a man aged 35 to 55 in good health and CMV-seropositive.

The CDR3 DNA reads TGTGCCAGCAGCCGGCGGGACCGCGGGGCCAGCGGTGAGCAGTTCTTC. Its translation is CASSRRDRGASGEQFF. J is TRBJ2-1 and V is TRBV5-6; possible D gene TRBD2, 6 bases. Trimming took off 4 bases at V and 9 bases at J, with 23 bases between the two ends. CDR3 size: 16 residues. Germline V lookup: CDR1 SGHDT, CDR2 YYEEEE.